The TCR beta chain described here comes from a study of OX40 agonist ivuxolimab in advanced cancers. On the study more broadly: Ivuxolimab is a fully human IgG2 antibody that activates OX40 (CD134).

The sample holds one count of this clone. This CDR3 is built from 13 residues. V shed 6 bases, J shed 6 bases, and the junction held 4 bases outside the gene matches. Germline V CDR1 and CDR2: SEHNR, FQNEAQ (reference sequence). Measured with immunoSEQ multiplex PCR; TCRdb has only the in-frame clones, and not every one. Among 30,000 to 35,000 clones, 90% were seen once, and the ten largest hold about 30%. The TCR sequence derives from an adult with an advanced solid tumor such as melanoma, head and neck, liver or kidney cancer. This material consisted of CD4+ or CD8+ T cells sorted from blood, taken in a trial of the OX40 agonist ivuxolimab. V usage is TRBV7-9 and J usage is TRBJ1-2; TRBD1 matches at 10 bases. The CDR3 sequence: CASSRTGGDGYTF. Here the CDR3 DNA reads TGTGCCAGCAGTCGGACAGGGGGGGATGGCTACACCTTC. The complete variable domain, with remaining parts taken from reference TRBV7-9 and TRBJ1-2, reads DTGVSQNPRHKITKRGQNVTFRCDPISEHNRLYWYRQTLGQGPEFLTYFQNEAQLEKSRLLSDRFSAERPKGSFSTLEIQRTEQGDSAMYLCASSRTGGDGYTFGSGTRLTVV.